One and the same sample provided the 19 T cell receptor beta chains below, sequenced in a study of shared clonotypes between healthy human individuals. The table came from immunoSEQ multiplex PCR; TCRdb's copy has only in-frame clones and leaves some out. The sample yields roughly 2.2 million clones, 92% seen once. The sample consisted of naive CD4+ T cells from PBMCs. Subset in this sample: CD45RA+ positively selected. All receptors come from a man between 18 and 35 years old in good health. Some clones in this sample may be carry-over from other donors' samples.

The chain couples TRBV7-3 to TRBJ2-1, with 15 bases aligning to TRBD2. Germline lookup yields CDR1 SGHTA and CDR2 FQGTGA. V dropped 4 bases and J dropped 11; count of bases not matched to a gene: 6. The CDR3 length is 15 residues. DNA for the CDR3: TGTGCCAGCAGCTCAGGACTAGCGGGGGGGTCAAAGCAGTTCTTC. Protein sequence: CASSSGLAGGSKQFF.

The V gene is TRBV5-3, the J gene TRBJ2-2; D is perhaps TRBD1 (6 bases). TRBV5-3 is identified as an open reading frame with a role that is uncertain. The CDR3 runs to 14 residues. The germline V and J ends were trimmed by 10 bases and 6 bases, with 19 bases remaining between them. CDR3 nucleotides: TGTGCCGCCCTCCCGCCAGGGGATTCCGGGGAGCTGTTTTTT. This gives the protein CAALPPGDSGELFF.

The chain uses TRBV11-2 and TRBJ2-1, with 11 bases fitting TRBD2. J gave up 4 bases and V 5 bases, and 7 bases lay outside the gene matches. Germline lookup yields CDR1 SGHAT and CDR2 FQNNGV. The CDR3 is made up of 16 amino acids. Here the CDR3 DNA reads TGTGCCAGCAGCCTAACTAGCGGGAGTTGGTACAATGAGCAGTTCTTC. Amino acids: CASSLTSGSWYNEQFF.

This clone was picked up a small number of times. This chain uses TRBV5-6 with TRBJ1-3; D is uncertain. V was shortened by 1 base and J by 0 bases, with 8 bases between the two germline ends. The germline gives CDR1 SGHDT, CDR2 YYEEEE. This CDR3 has 15 residues. DNA for the CDR3: TGTGCCAGCAGCTTGATTTCGGGCTCTGGAAACACCATATATTTT. This sequence encodes CASSLISGSGNTIYF.

In its sample, this clone was seen a few times. CDR3 protein: CASSLRRGSYEQYF. CDR3 nucleotides: TGCGCCAGCAGCCTGAGGCGGGGCTCCTACGAGCAGTACTTC. V and J are TRBV5-1 and TRBJ2-7; TRBD2 might be the D (6 bases). Germline CDR1 SGHRS, CDR2 YFSETQ. This CDR3 has 14 residues. V was clipped by 4 bases and J by 0 bases, with 11 bases between them.

The rearrangement joins TRBV11-1 to TRBJ2-7; a weak D match, TRBD1 (6 bases). This CDR3 has 14 amino acids. V was shortened by 2 bases and J by 3 bases, with 11 bases between the two germline ends. Germline loops: CDR1 SGHAT, CDR2 FQDESV (reference sequence). CDR3 nucleotide sequence: TGTGCCAGCAGCTTAAGAGGACAGCTCTACGAGCAGTACTTC. It yields the protein CASSLRGQLYEQYF. The whole variable domain, filled in from reference TRBV11-1 and TRBJ2-7, reads EAEVAQSPRYKITEKSQAVAFWCDPISGHATLYWYRQILGQGPELLVQFQDESVVDDSQLPKDRFSAERLKGVDSTLKIQPAELGDSAMYLCASSLRGQLYEQYFGPGTRLTVT.

Turning to this clone: Different DNA sequences within this sample yield the same CDR3. The rearrangement joins TRBV5-1 to TRBJ2-5; 9 nucleotides align to TRBD1. Germline CDR1 reads SGHRS; CDR2 reads YFSETQ. Trimming took 0 bases from V and 5 from J; bases not matched to a gene: 2. The CDR3 has 14 residues. The CDR3 bases are TGCGCCAGCAGCTTGGCAGGACAGGGGGAGACCCAGTACTTC. Its protein product is CASSLAGQGETQYF.

This clone was counted once. The chain employs TRBV28 and TRBJ1-2, with 7 bases lining up with TRBD1. The CDR3 length is 14 residues. CDR1 and CDR2 from the germline V gene are MDHEN and SYDVKM. V lost 6 bases, J lost 4 bases, and 8 bases stayed unmatched. The CDR3 nucleotides are TGTGCCAGCAGCTTGGACAGGCCGCGCTATGGCTACACCTTC. Translated: CASSLDRPRYGYTF.

V and J are TRBV2 and TRBJ2-7; TRBD1 agrees at 9 bases. The CDR3 has 16 amino acids. CDR1 and CDR2 from the germline V gene are SNHLY and FYNNEI. The trim removed 4 bases at V and 6 bases at J, leaving 13 bases unmatched. In nucleotides, the CDR3 is TGTGCCAGCAGTGCCGGGGGACAGGGCGGGATAATCGAGCAGTACTTC. Its translation: CASSAGGQGGIIEQYF.

The rearrangement uses TRBV4-3 and TRBJ1-2, with a weak D call TRBD1 (6 bases). The CDR3 consists of 15 residues. Trimming shortened V by 0 bases and J by 5 bases, and 13 bases separated the two germline ends. Germline CDR1 LGHNA, CDR2 YSLEER. In nucleotides, the CDR3 is TGCGCCAGCAGCCAAGATGGCGGGGGCGGATATGGCTACACCTTC. The encoded protein is CASSQDGGGGYGYTF.

V gene TRBV11-2 combines with J gene TRBJ2-7; maybe TRBD2 (6 bases). V lost 4 bases and J lost 2, with 12 bases in between. CDR1 is SGHAT, CDR2 FQNNGV, per germline. CDR3 length: 14 amino acids. The CDR3 DNA reads TGTGCCAGCAGCTATGGCGGCGGGACCTACGAGCAGTACTTC. Translating it yields CASSYGGGTYEQYF.

The J gene is TRBJ1-5, the V gene TRBV4-1, with unresolved D. The ends were cut back, 5 bases at V and 1 base at J, with 9 bases in the middle. CDR1 is MGHRA and CDR2 is YSYEKL in the germline V gene. The CDR3 is 14 amino acids. In DNA, the CDR3 is TGCGCCAGCAGCAAGGTGGGAAGCAATCAGCCCCAGCATTTT. Its protein product is CASSKVGSNQPQHF.

This clone was picked up one time. Other DNA variants within this sample encode the same CDR3. The V and J genes are TRBV5-4 and TRBJ2-5; D might be TRBD1 (6 bases). This CDR3 is built from 13 residues. The V and J ends lost 4 bases and 2 bases respectively, with 9 bases between them. Germline loops: CDR1 SGHNT, CDR2 YYREEE (reference sequence). The CDR3 DNA reads TGTGCCAGCAGCCGGGACACACAAGAGACCCAGTACTTC. Its protein is CASSRDTQETQYF.

The chain combines TRBV6-5 with TRBJ2-7, with 9 bases matching TRBD1. CDR3 length equals 14 residues. Germline V gene data show CDR1 as MNHEY and CDR2 as SVGAGI. V lost 6 bases and J lost 6; bases outside the gene matches: 9. For the CDR3, the DNA is TGTGCCAGCAGCCCGGGACAGGGACGCTCCGAGCAGTACTTC. This encodes CASSPGQGRSEQYF.

The genes are TRBV18 and TRBJ2-5, with D uncertain. There are 15 residues in the CDR3. V lost 6 bases and J lost 0, with 14 bases in between. Per germline, CDR1 KGHSH and CDR2 LQKENI. The CDR3 spells CASSLGGQYQETQYF. The CDR3 DNA is TGTGCCAGCTCCCTCGGTGGCCAGTACCAAGAGACCCAGTACTTC.

This clone was picked up one time. The rearrangement links TRBV28 to TRBJ1-2; 11 positions agree with TRBD1. Trimming cost V 3 bases and J 6 bases; bases outside gene matches: 9. Germline CDR1 is MDHEN and CDR2 is SYDVKM. CDR3 length equals 16 residues. The CDR3 is CASSFHGQGAVNGYTF. CDR3 sequence (DNA): TGTGCCAGCAGTTTCCACGGACAGGGGGCGGTCAATGGCTACACCTTC.

The chain employs TRBV7-6 and TRBJ2-1; either TRBD1 or TRBD2 may fit D (5 bases each). The CDR3 is made up of 13 amino acids. V lost 5 bases, J lost 10 bases, and 15 bases lay in between. Per germline, CDR1 SGHVS and CDR2 FNYEAQ. The CDR3 reads CASSALGVREQFF. The CDR3 bases are TGTGCCAGCAGCGCCCTGGGGGTGCGGGAGCAGTTCTTC.

This clone turned up a few times. This chain connects TRBV29-1 to TRBJ1-1; the match to TRBD1 covers 12 bases. Germline-derived CDR1 and CDR2 are SQVTM and ANQGSEA. This CDR3 contains 15 residues. CDR3 bases: TGCACCTTGTCGGGACAGGGGGCTTTGAACACTGAAGCTTTCTTT. It codes for CTLSGQGALNTEAFF. The whole variable domain, remainder taken from reference TRBV29-1 and TRBJ1-1, is SAVISQKPSRDICQRGTSLTIQCQVDSQVTMMFWYRQQPGQSLTLIATANQGSEATYESGFVIDKFPISRPNLTFSTLTVSNMSPEDSSIYLCTLSGQGALNTEAFFGQGTRLTVV.

Remarks on this clone: The germline gene is not matched at one end of the junction; a read error may be the cause. Other DNA sequences within the sample encode an identical CDR3. The J gene is TRBJ2-3, the V gene TRBV9; 8 nucleotides match TRBD2. The V gene's germline CDR1 is SGDLS and CDR2 YYNGEE. The CDR3 totals 14 residues. The CDR3 DNA is TGTGCCAGCAGCGCGGGACTAGGCACGGATACGCAGTATTTT. Residues: CASSAGLGTDTQYF.